These T cell receptor beta chains were read from a single sample in a study of T cell responses to AZD1222 COVID-19 vaccine. Data came from immunoSEQ multiplex PCR; TCRdb stores just in-frame clones and leaves some out. The repertoire includes 80,000 to 100,000 clones, roughly 85% of them detected once, and about 6% sits in the top ten. The specimen was peripheral blood, collected on day 0 of AZD1222 vaccination. These receptors all stem from an adult in good health. Both conserved end residues are part of each CDR3. The D gene is left open where the match is weak. Not all rows give a size; the values are once, few, many and, for expanded clones, a class.

J gene	D gene	V gene	clone size	CDR3 DNA	CDR3 protein
TRBJ1-2	TRBD1	TRBV6-5	NA	TGTGCCAGCAGTCCCACAGGGGAAGGGTACACCTTC	CASSPTGEGYTF
TRBJ2-7	TRBD1	TRBV9	NA	TGTGCCAGCAGCCGGGACAGGAGATCCTACGAGCAGTACTTC	CASSRDRRSYEQYF
TRBJ1-2	TRBD1	TRBV19	NA	TGTGCCAGTAGAAACAGGGGAAATCGGTATGGCTACACCTTC	CASRNRGNRYGYTF
TRBJ2-2	NA	TRBV5-1	NA	TGCGCCAGCAGCTTGAAGGAGGTGACGGGGACCGGGGAGCTGTTTTTT	CASSLKEVTGTGELFF
TRBJ2-7	TRBD2	TRBV27	NA	TGTGCCAGCAGTCCGCAGGGAGGGGAGCAGTACTTC	CASSPQGGEQYF
TRBJ2-1	NA	TRBV7-3	NA	TGTGCCAGCAGCCCCCCCAGCGGAGCTGGGAATGAGCAGTTCTTC	CASSPPSGAGNEQFF
TRBJ1-1	NA	TRBV20-1	few	TGCAGTGCTAGTCGGTCCAGGACTGAAGCTTTCTTT	CSASRSRTEAFF
TRBJ1-5	TRBD1	TRBV27	NA	TGTGCCAGCAGTTCAGGACAGGGTTCAGTGGGCAATCAGCCCCAGCATTTT	CASSSGQGSVGNQPQHF
TRBJ2-7	NA	TRBV7-8	NA	TGTGCCAGCAGCGCCGGGCCATGGGGTGAGCAGTACTTC	CASSAGPWGEQYF
TRBJ1-1	NA	TRBV6-5	NA	TGTGCCAGCAGCACCTATGGAGGGCCTGAAGCTTTCTTT	CASSTYGGPEAFF
TRBJ1-2	NA	TRBV4-3	NA	TGCGCCAGCGGGCAGAGCGCCTCGGGTTATGGCTACACCTTC	CASGQSASGYGYTF
TRBJ2-7	NA	TRBV21-1	few	TGTGCCAGCAGCAAAAAAGAGGAAAGACAGGGTTGGAACGAGCAGTACTTC	CASSKKEERQGWNEQYF
TRBJ2-1	NA	TRBV7-9	NA	TGTGCCAGCAGCTTTAGTATAAATGAGCAGTTCTTC	CASSFSINEQFF
TRBJ1-1	TRBD1	TRBV6-1	NA	TGTGCCACCAGGACAGGGCTGGTCACTGAAGCTTTCTTT	CATRTGLVTEAFF
TRBJ2-1	TRBD1	TRBV4-2	NA	TGTGCCAGCAGCCAAGAGAGACTGGACAGGGTCCATGAGCAGTTCTTC	CASSQERLDRVHEQFF
TRBJ2-1	TRBD1	TRBV11-2	NA	TGTGCCAGCAGCCGGGACAGGCGTCATGAGCAGTTCTTC	CASSRDRRHEQFF
TRBJ2-5	NA	TRBV5-1	NA	TGCGCCAGCAGCTTACGGGGGCTCCCTCAAGAGACCCAGTACTTC	CASSLRGLPQETQYF
TRBJ1-1	NA	TRBV19	NA	TGTGCCAGTAGTATAGTTCACAGAAACACTGAAGCTTTCTTT	CASSIVHRNTEAFF
TRBJ2-7	TRBD1	TRBV9	NA	TGTGCCAGCAGCGCCAGACAGGGCCCAACCTACGAGCAGTACTTC	CASSARQGPTYEQYF
TRBJ2-7	TRBD1	TRBV25-1	NA	TGTGCCAGCAGTACCGGACAGGGTTACGAGCAGTACTTC	CASSTGQGYEQYF
TRBJ2-5	NA	TRBV19	NA	TGTGCCAGTAGTATTAAAAGGGGCCAAGAGACCCAGTACTTC	CASSIKRGQETQYF
TRBJ1-1	TRBD1	TRBV9	NA	TGTGCCAGCGGTTCAGGTGATGGGACAGGGATAGAAGCTTTCTTT	CASGSGDGTGIEAFF
TRBJ2-1	TRBD2	TRBV7-9	NA	TGTGCCAGCAGCTTAGGAGATACTAGCGGGGGGGAGCAGTTCTTC	CASSLGDTSGGEQFF
TRBJ1-4	TRBD1	TRBV19	NA	TGTGCCAGTAGGACAGGGGGCCCTAATGAAAAACTGTTTTTT	CASRTGGPNEKLFF
TRBJ1-2	NA	TRBV7-6	NA	TGTGCCAGCAGCCCGGAGGGGGGGCTAGGCTATGGCTACACCTTC	CASSPEGGLGYGYTF
TRBJ2-7	TRBD2	TRBV6-2/TRBV6-3	once	TGTGCCAGCAGCTCGGAGGGACTAGCGGCGTACGAGCAGTACTTC	CASSSEGLAAYEQYF
TRBJ2-5	TRBD2	TRBV3-1/TRBV3-2	NA	TGTGCCAGCAGCCAAGATCCTAGCGGGGAGACCCAGTACTTC	CASSQDPSGETQYF
TRBJ2-1	TRBD2	TRBV14	few	TGTGCCAGCAGCGACCGACCGGGACTAGCGTACAATGAGCAGTTCTTC	CASSDRPGLAYNEQFF
TRBJ2-7	NA	TRBV15	once	TGTGCCACCAGCAGAGATCAGGGGGGCCCCTACGAGCAGTACTTC	CATSRDQGGPYEQYF
TRBJ2-7	TRBD1	TRBV5-6	NA	TGTGCCAGCAGCCTAACCGGACAGGGGACCTACGAGCAGTACTTC	CASSLTGQGTYEQYF
TRBJ2-3	NA	TRBV10-1	NA	TGCGCCAGCAGTACCGGAGACAGGCGCGGCACAGATACGCAGTATTTT	CASSTGDRRGTDTQYF
TRBJ2-1	TRBD1	TRBV5-1	NA	TGCGCCAGTAATCAGGGGGACCCATCCTACAATGAGCAGTTCTTC	CASNQGDPSYNEQFF
TRBJ2-5	NA	TRBV5-1	NA	TGCGCCAGCAGCTTGGTCTCAACAGGGACCCAAGAGACCCAGTACTTC	CASSLVSTGTQETQYF
TRBJ1-5	TRBD1	TRBV30	NA	TGTGCCTGGATTGGGGACAGGTGGACAAATAGCAATCAGCCCCAGCATTTT	CAWIGDRWTNSNQPQHF
TRBJ2-7	NA	TRBV6-5	NA	TGTGCCAGCATAGTCGGTGGGGGCGAGCAGTACTTC	CASIVGGGEQYF
TRBJ1-2	NA	TRBV12-3/TRBV12-4	few	TGTGCTACCAGGCCGGGGGCCGGTGGCTACACCTTC	CATRPGAGGYTF
TRBJ1-6	TRBD1	TRBV11-3	few	TGTGCCAGCAGTTCGAAACCGGGACAGGGGTCACCCCTCCACTTT	CASSSKPGQGSPLHF
TRBJ2-7	NA	TRBV2	NA	TGTGCCAGCAGTGAGGGACCCACATACGAGCAGTACTTC	CASSEGPTYEQYF
TRBJ2-5	TRBD2	TRBV5-4	NA	TGTGCCAGCAGCTCAATCCTAGCGGGCCAAGAGACCCAGTACTTC	CASSSILAGQETQYF
TRBJ1-5	NA	TRBV11-3	NA	TGTGCCAGCAGCTTAGTATCAGGGGTCAGCAATCAGCCCCAGCATTTT	CASSLVSGVSNQPQHF
TRBJ2-2	NA	TRBV6-5	NA	TGTGCCAGCAGTTACGTCGAAGGGCGCGGCGGGGAGCTGTTTTTT	CASSYVEGRGGELFF
TRBJ2-1	TRBD2	TRBV4-1	NA	TGCGCCAGCAGCCAATTTACTAGCGGGGCCAATGAGCAGTTCTTC	CASSQFTSGANEQFF
TRBJ2-1	TRBD2	TRBV5-4	NA	TGTGCCAGCAGCATAGGACTAGCGGGGGACAATGAGCAGTTCTTC	CASSIGLAGDNEQFF
TRBJ1-1	TRBD1	TRBV10-1	NA	TGCGCCAGCAGTCCAAACAGGGGATCGGGGCCCACTGAAGCTTTCTTT	CASSPNRGSGPTEAFF
TRBJ2-1	TRBD2	TRBV3-1/TRBV3-2	once	TGTGCCAGCAGCCAAATGACTAGCGGGGGGGAGCAGTTCTTC	CASSQMTSGGEQFF
TRBJ2-5	NA	TRBV19	NA	TGTGCCAGTAGTCCGCTAGCCCAGACAGCACAAGAGACCCAGTACTTC	CASSPLAQTAQETQYF
TRBJ2-7	TRBD1	TRBV5-1	NA	TGCGCCAGCAGCGAGGGACAGGGCACCCACGAGCAGTACTTC	CASSEGQGTHEQYF
TRBJ1-1	NA	TRBV3-1/TRBV3-2	NA	TGTGCCAGCAGCCAAGACAGGACAGAAGCTTTCTTT	CASSQDRTEAFF
TRBJ2-1	TRBD2	TRBV24-1	NA	TGTGCCACCAGTGACCCTGGACTAGCGGTCGATGAGCAGTTCTTC	CATSDPGLAVDEQFF
TRBJ2-7	NA	TRBV5-6	NA	TGTGCCAGCAGCCAAGGGACAAGCCCCTACGAGCAGTACTTC	CASSQGTSPYEQYF